This is a list of T cell receptor beta chains from one sample in a study of T-cell reconstitution after alpha-beta-depleted transplantation in children. One entry per CDR3 protein results from TCRdb running MiXCR on the PCR reads. Among 400,000 to 500,000 distinct CDR3 sequences listed, 9.5% to 13% were seen once. The sample in question was PBMCs from the stem cell graft donor, obtained from the stem cell graft. The origin of the receptors is a human donor who donated a stem cell graft to a child with acute myeloid leukemia. Each CDR3 is given with its conserved first and last residue. The listing skips clone size in some rows; elsewhere it reads once, few, many or a size class.

>TRBJ1-5|TRBV15|few
CATSLTRTFQPQHF
>TRBJ2-7|TRBV18|few
CASSPGTGFSYEQYF
>TRBJ2-7|TRBV9|few
CASSVDGGGGEQYF
>TRBJ1-1|TRBV9|many
CASSATDRGFEAFF
>TRBJ2-1|TRBV5-5|few
CASSPSGSINEQFF
>TRBJ1-2|TRBV7-9|few
CASSLGPHGRYGYTF
>TRBJ2-1|TRBV7-2|NA
CASSTVPGVSYNEQFF
>TRBJ1-2|TRBV20-1|NA
CSAARVQGPYGYTF
>TRBJ2-1|TRBV25-1|NA
CASGISGTRDEQFF
>TRBJ2-6|TRBV7-3|many
CASSLSGFGANVLTF
>TRBJ2-1|TRBV6-1|few
CASRRIIAGGPNANEQFF
>TRBJ1-3|TRBV5-1|few
CASSSGRETSGNTIYF
>TRBJ2-5|TRBV9|NA
CASRGGTWGEETQYF
>TRBJ2-5|TRBV7-2|few
CASSLGVRDQETQYF
>TRBJ2-3|TRBV24-1|many
CATSDGGGSTDTQYF
>TRBJ2-7|TRBV9|few
CASSGGQGTYEQYF
>TRBJ1-5|TRBV10-3|few
CAISKGADQPQHF
>TRBJ2-7|TRBV6-5|many
CASSYAEGAATYEQYF
>TRBJ2-5|TRBV3-1|NA
CASSQGAGPQETQYF
>TRBJ2-2|TRBV5-4|many
CASSLEGLTNTGELFF
>TRBJ2-2|TRBV3-1|few
CASSQWRFGQGAKNTGELFF
>TRBJ2-1|TRBV12-3/TRBV12-4|NA
CASRRGTSEYNEQFF
>TRBJ1-2|TRBV20-1|few
CSASEVSGGGYTF
>TRBJ2-3|TRBV20-1|many
CSAPFPSGGPDTQYF
>TRBJ2-2|TRBV6-5|few
CASRGPRELFF
>TRBJ2-3|TRBV2|few
CASSISGRGHTQYF
>TRBJ2-3|TRBV6-2/TRBV6-3|few
CASSYLAGGVGTDTQYF
>TRBJ2-3|TRBV5-1|few
CASSPEGRTTDTQYF
>TRBJ1-1|TRBV6-1|NA
CASSEGLGPTEAFF
>TRBJ2-3|TRBV11-2|NA
CASSIGQGLAWGTDTQYF
>TRBJ2-2|TRBV5-5|NA
CASTPGATGELFF
>TRBJ2-7|TRBV27|NA
CASGLGRGVYEQYF
>TRBJ2-1|TRBV7-9|few
CASSVAGGPIKQFF
>TRBJ1-2|TRBV7-6|few
CASSSQTVWGQSDFNYGYTF
>TRBJ1-3|TRBV20-1|few
CSARDGSSGNTIYF
>TRBJ1-1|TRBV14|NA
CASSPRDRGGNTEAFF
>TRBJ2-7|TRBV29-1|few
CSVEKAGGFSYEQYF
>TRBJ1-1|TRBV20-1|few
CSAETEVNTEAFF
>TRBJ1-4|TRBV11-2|NA
CASSLDLGLYEKLFF
>TRBJ2-7|TRBV18|NA
CASSPTKGLYEQYF
>TRBJ1-2|TRBV11-2|NA
CASSLDGLYGYTF
>TRBJ2-1|TRBV20-1|NA
CSVFVGEEQQEQFF
>TRBJ2-3|TRBV10-3|NA
CAISDPPGLAADTQYF
>TRBJ2-5|TRBV5-1|few
CASRSGRGQETQYF
>TRBJ2-1|TRBV27|few
CASTGQGAFLEQFF
>TRBJ2-3|TRBV20-1|NA
CSASGGTSTDTQYF
>TRBJ2-1|TRBV20-1|few
CSARALVEDEQFF
>TRBJ1-6|TRBV9|many
CASSRFDSPLHF
>TRBJ2-5|TRBV20-1|many
CSAREGIIETQYF
>TRBJ1-1|TRBV6-5|NA
CASSYDTMNTEAFF
>TRBJ1-5|TRBV19|NA
CASSMTGAPRGPQNF
>TRBJ1-4|TRBV7-2|NA
CASSFGGLNEKLFF
>TRBJ1-2|TRBV5-1|few
CASSLRQGSGYTF
>TRBJ2-1|TRBV5-1|NA
CASSFALAGPNEQFF
>TRBJ2-3|TRBV4-3|few
CASSQDSLGSTDTQYF
>TRBJ2-3|TRBV20-1|few
CSAWGLAGAGDTQYF
>TRBJ2-1|TRBV6-1|few
CASSPGTGEYNEQFF
>TRBJ2-2|TRBV29-1|many
CSVDIVSGELFF
>TRBJ2-1|TRBV19|few
CASSQNSGYNEQFF